These T cell receptor beta chains were read from a single sample in a study of cytomegalovirus exposure and HLA in healthy donors. Sequencing used immunoSEQ multiplex PCR; TCRdb keeps in-frame clones, though not all of them. The sample lists 200,000 to 250,000 clones; 70% to 80% were seen once. The material sequenced was PBMCs. The receptors originated from a woman in her thirties in good health and CMV-seronegative. CDR3s include the opening cysteine and the closing phenylalanine or tryptophan.

TRBV29-1	TRBJ2-1	CSVEGGRGADEQFF
TRBV19	TRBJ1-5	CASRDGATQRNLPQHF
TRBV27	TRBJ2-1	CASSLWTGSGLGNEQFF
TRBV7-2	TRBJ2-3	CASSLEGLASDTQYF
TRBV9	TRBJ2-1	CASSVWEGENEQFF
TRBV5-5	TRBJ2-7	CASSFDRAYEQYF
TRBV6-1	TRBJ1-1	CASSEEGPLAEAFF
TRBV7-2	TRBJ2-1	CASSSPGGGSRYNEQFF
TRBV30	TRBJ1-6	CAWGDIRRPLHF
TRBV6-5	TRBJ2-7	CASSLRQGSIYEQYF
TRBV19	TRBJ2-1	CASTQTSFEGQQFF
TRBV10-3	TRBJ2-5	CAIRGRDQETQYF
TRBV5-6	TRBJ2-5	CASSWTGEETQYF
TRBV9	TRBJ2-5	CASSPPRTGEETQYF
TRBV7-2	TRBJ2-5	CASSLARGAGGETQYF
TRBV6-1	TRBJ1-5	CASSWGGNQPQHF
TRBV7-2	TRBJ2-7	CASSNGASGGYEQYF
TRBV15	TRBJ1-1	CATSKAGSPRRSTEAFF
TRBV5-1	TRBJ1-1	CASSTSTGAKAFF
TRBV5-1	TRBJ2-3	CASSSLPGSTDTQYF
TRBV5-5	TRBJ1-5	CASSFGRNQPQHF
TRBV2	TRBJ1-2	CATRDRVGYTF
TRBV25-1	TRBJ2-7	CASSVWREQYF
TRBV11-2	TRBJ2-7	CASSPKRGDRVETYEQYF
TRBV5-5	TRBJ2-5	CASSPGLAGETQYF
TRBV15	TRBJ2-2	CATQDLNTGELFF
TRBV6-1	TRBJ2-7	CASTLGGVSYEQYF
TRBV10-2	TRBJ2-3	CASSRTDTQYF
TRBV11-3	TRBJ2-1	CASSSGTGRREQFF
TRBV7-2	TRBJ1-2	CASSLGGANYGYTF
TRBV10-3	TRBJ2-1	CAIRGAEGSYNEQFF
TRBV6-5	TRBJ2-7	CASSSGTSGTYEQYF
TRBV6-5	TRBJ1-4	CASRNRGNEKLFF
TRBV11-2	TRBJ1-1	CASSLGPGASFF
TRBV2	TRBJ2-2	CASSLGLAGFTGELFF
TRBV11-2	TRBJ2-7	CASSSEGLAIYEQYF
TRBV5-1	TRBJ2-1	CASSPAIAGGNYNEQFF
TRBV7-9	TRBJ2-3	CASSLEVSGEERTDTQYF
TRBV6-5	TRBJ2-3	CASRTGGLDTQYF
TRBV2	TRBJ1-5	CASTFGQGQPQHF
TRBV9	TRBJ2-7	CASSVGPDSYEQYF
TRBV30	TRBJ1-3	CAWSSGNTIYF
TRBV5-1	TRBJ2-1	CASSFGTSSNEQFF
TRBV6-5	TRBJ2-7	CASSHRGNYEQYF
TRBV6-1	TRBJ1-2	CASSDIGTGGSWGYTF
TRBV5-8	TRBJ2-2	CASSLGAGGANTGELFF
TRBV7-9	TRBJ2-1	CASSPQGAGPYNEQFF
TRBV9	TRBJ1-2	CASSRDSYYYGYTF
TRBV2	TRBJ2-5	CASSLGTEQETQYF
TRBV6-1	TRBJ2-7	CASSEGGRREQYF